Sequencing of this TCR beta chain was carried out in a study of blood T cell repertoires in COVID-19. For the study at large: PBMCs, B-cell-depleted T cells, or T cells were the source of the cDNA or gDNA that made up the material.

TCRdb's table, derived via immunoSEQ multiplex PCR, lists solely in-frame clones and lacks some. The sample carries around 200,000 clones, over 80% recorded once. In germline, CDR1 is MNHEY, CDR2 SMNVEV (reference sequence). J was trimmed by 6 bases and V by 5 bases; bases with no gene match: 8. CDR3 length: 15 amino acids. Cohorts were determined from participant-reported clinical history. The receptor was derived from a young man with acute COVID-19. The chain combines TRBV27 with TRBJ1-2, with 11 bases that match TRBD1. Sample: PBMCs or T cells enriched from blood (not recorded which). The CDR3 nucleotides are TGTGCCAGCAGTACCCTGGACAGGGGGCTAGATGGCTACACCTTC. Translation: CASSTLDRGLDGYTF.